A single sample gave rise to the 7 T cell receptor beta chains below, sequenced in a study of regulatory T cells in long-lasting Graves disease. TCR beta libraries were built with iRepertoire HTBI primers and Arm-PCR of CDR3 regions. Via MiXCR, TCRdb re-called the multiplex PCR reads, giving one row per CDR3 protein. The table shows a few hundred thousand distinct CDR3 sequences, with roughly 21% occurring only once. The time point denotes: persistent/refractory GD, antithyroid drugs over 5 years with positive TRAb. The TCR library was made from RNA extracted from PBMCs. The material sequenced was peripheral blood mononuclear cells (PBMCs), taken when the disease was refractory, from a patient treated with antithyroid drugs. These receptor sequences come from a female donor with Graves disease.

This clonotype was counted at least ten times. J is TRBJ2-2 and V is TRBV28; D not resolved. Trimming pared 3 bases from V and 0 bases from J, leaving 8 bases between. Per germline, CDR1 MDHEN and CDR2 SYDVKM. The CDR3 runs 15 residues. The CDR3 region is CASSFYSANTGELFF. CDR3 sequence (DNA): TGTGCCAGCAGTTTTTACAGCGCGAACACCGGGGAGCTGTTTTTT.

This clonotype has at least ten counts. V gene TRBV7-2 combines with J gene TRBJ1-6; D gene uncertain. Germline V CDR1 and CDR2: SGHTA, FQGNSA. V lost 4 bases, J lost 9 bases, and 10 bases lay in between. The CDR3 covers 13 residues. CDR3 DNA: TGTGCCAGCAGCTCTGACCCTGGTTCACCCCTCCACTTT. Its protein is CASSSDPGSPLHF.

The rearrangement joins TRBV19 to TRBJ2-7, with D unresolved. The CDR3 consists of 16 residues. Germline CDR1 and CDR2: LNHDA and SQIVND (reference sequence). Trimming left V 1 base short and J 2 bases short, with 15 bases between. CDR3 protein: CASSIANQVATYEQYF. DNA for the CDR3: TGTGCCAGTAGTATAGCCAACCAGGTGGCAACCTACGAGCAGTACTTC.

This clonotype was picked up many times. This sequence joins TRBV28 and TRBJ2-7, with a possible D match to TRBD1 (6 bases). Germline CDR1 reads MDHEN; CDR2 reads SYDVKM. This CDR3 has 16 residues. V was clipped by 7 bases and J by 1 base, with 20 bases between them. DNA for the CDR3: TGTGCCAGCACCCCAGAACAGGGTTGGGGATCCTACGAGCAGTACTTC. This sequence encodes CASTPEQGWGSYEQYF.

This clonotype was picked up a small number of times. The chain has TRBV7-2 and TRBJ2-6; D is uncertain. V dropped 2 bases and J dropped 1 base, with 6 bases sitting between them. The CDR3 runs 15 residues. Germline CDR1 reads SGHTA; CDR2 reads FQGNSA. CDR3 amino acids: CASSLIYSGANVLTF. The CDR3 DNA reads TGTGCCAGCAGCTTAATATATTCTGGGGCCAACGTCCTGACTTTC.

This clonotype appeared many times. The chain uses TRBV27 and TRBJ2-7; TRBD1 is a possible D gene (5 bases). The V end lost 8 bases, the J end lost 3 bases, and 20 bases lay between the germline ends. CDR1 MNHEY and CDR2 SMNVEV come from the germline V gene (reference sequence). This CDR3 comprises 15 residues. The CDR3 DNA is TGTGCCAGCCAGTCTCGCCAGGCTAGGGGCTACGAGCAGTACTTC. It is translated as CASQSRQARGYEQYF.

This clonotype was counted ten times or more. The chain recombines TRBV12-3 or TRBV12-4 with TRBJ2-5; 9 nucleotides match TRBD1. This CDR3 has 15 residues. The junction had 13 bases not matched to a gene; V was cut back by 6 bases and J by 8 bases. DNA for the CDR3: TGTGCCAGCAGGCCGGGACAGGGCTACTTTGGAACCCAGTACTTC. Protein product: CASRPGQGYFGTQYF.